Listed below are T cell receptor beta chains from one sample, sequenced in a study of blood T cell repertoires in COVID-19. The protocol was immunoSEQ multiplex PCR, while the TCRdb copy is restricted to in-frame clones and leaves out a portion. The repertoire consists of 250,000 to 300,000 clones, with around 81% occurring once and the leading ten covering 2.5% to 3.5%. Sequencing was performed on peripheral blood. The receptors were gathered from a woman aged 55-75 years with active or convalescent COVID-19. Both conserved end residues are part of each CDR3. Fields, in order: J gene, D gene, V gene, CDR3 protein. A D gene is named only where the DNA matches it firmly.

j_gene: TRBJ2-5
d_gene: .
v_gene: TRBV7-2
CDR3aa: CASSLAPGTGKETQYF

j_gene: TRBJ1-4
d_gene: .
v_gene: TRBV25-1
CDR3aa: CASSEQPGDNEKLFF

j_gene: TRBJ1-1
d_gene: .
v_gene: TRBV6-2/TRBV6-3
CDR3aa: CASSSSQGRGEAFF

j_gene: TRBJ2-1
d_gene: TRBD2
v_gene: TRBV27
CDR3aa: CASTRLLAGGGNEQFF

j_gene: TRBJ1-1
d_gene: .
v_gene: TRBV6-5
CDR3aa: CASSYVRGGGNTEAFF

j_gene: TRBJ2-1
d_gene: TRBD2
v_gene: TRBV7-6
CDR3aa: CASSVLGGGRQTTYNEQFF

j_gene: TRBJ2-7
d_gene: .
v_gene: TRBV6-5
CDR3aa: CASSYSGVNEQYF

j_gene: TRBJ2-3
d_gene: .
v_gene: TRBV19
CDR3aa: CASSLLQGSDTQYF

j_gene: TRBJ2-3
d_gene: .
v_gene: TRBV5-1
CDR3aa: CASSATVTGTGATDTQYF

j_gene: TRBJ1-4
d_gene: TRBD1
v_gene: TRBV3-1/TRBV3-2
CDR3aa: CASNVQGHEKLFF

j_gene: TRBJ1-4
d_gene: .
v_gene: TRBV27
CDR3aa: CASSPGGGGEKLFF

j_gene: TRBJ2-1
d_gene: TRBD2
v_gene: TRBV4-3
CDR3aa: CASSQVRGGSYNEQFF

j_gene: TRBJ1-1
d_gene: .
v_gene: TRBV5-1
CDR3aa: CASSLAPGPSNTEAFF

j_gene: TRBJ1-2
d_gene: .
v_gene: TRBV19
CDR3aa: CASSIGQDHGYTF

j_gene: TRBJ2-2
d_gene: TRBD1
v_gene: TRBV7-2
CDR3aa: CASSPRDRGALRAGELFF

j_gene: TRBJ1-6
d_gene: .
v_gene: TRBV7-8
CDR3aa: CASSLGLLTRDSPLHF

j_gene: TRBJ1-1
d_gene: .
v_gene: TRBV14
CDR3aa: CASSQSTGNTEAFF

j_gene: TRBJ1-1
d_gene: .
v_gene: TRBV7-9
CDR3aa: CASSLGGRRAGRLNTEAFF

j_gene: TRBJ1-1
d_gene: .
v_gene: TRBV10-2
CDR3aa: CASTPSGGKNTEAFF

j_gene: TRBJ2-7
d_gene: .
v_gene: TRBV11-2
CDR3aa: CASSLESVYSYEQYF

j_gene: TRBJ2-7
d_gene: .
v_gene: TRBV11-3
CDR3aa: CASSQNSYEQYF

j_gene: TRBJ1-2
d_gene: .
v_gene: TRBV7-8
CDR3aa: CASSFGTGDGYTF

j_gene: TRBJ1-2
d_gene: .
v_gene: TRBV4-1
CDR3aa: CASSQRGLNYGYTF

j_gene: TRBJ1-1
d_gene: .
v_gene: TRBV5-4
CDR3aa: CASSLAADAVEAFF

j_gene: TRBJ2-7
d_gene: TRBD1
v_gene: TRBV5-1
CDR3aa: CASSLDPTGGYEQYF

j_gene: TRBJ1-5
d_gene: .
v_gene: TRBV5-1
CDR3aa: CASSPGHTSNQPQHF

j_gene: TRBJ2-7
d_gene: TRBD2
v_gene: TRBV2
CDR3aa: CASYGGKDPYF

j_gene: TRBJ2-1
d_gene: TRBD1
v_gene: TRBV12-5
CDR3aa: CASAPIWDRGRGNEQFF

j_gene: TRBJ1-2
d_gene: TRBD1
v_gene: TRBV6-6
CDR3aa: CASSYWDRAGYTF

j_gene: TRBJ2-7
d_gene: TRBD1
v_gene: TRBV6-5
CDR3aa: CASSYGDRSSYEQYF

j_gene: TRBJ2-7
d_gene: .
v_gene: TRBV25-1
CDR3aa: CASAAGPSSYEQYF

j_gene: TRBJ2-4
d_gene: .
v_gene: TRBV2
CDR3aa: CASLDPLLSKNIQYF

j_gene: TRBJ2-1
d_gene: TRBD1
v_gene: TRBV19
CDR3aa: CASSTRQGLKFF

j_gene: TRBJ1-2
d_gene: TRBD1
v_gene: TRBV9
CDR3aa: CASSGLKDRGLGYGYTF

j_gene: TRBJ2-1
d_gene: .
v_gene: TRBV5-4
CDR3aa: CASSLDNYNEQFF

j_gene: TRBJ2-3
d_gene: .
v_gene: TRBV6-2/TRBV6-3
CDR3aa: CASSYGGAPSTDTQYF

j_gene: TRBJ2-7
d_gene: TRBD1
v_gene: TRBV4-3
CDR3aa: CASSHYVTGARDYEQYF

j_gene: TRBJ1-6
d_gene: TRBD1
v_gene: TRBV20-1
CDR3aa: CSARTGWTLHF

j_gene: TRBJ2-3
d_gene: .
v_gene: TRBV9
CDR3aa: CASSVSDGLTDTQYF

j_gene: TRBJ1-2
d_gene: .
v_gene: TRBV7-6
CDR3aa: CASSPSDSRVYGYTF

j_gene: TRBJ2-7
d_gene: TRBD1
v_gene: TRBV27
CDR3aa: CASSTLGQGAADYEQYF

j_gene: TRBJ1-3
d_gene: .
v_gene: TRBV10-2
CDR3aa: CASLLSGNTIYF

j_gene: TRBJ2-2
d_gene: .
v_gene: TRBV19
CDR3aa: CASSMRNTGELFF

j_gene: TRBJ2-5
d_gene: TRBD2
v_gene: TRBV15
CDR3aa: CATSSLAGPQETQYF

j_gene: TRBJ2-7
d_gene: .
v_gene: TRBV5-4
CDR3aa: CASTSGGAVHEQYF

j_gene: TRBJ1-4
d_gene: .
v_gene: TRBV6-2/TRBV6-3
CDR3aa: CASSQLLQVRTEKLFF

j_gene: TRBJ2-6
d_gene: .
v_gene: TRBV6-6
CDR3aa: CASSYSDSGANVLTF

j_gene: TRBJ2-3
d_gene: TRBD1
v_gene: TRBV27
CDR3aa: CASSFRIEQGRTDTQYF

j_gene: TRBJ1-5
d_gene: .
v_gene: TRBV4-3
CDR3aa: CASSQDSLGNQPQHF

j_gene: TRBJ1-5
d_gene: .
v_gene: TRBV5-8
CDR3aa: CASISRGFNQPQHF

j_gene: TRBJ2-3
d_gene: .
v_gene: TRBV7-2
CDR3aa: CASSLEGRGGTDTQYF

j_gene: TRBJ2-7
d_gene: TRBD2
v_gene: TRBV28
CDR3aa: CASSSSPFSGIPYEQYF

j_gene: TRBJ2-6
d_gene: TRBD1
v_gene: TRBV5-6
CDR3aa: CASSGQVSGANVLTF